Each of the 7 T cell receptor beta chains below was sequenced from the same sample in a study of high-grade serous ovarian cancer treatment subgroups. The repertoire was sequenced with immunoSEQ multiplex PCR; TCRdb's copy has only in-frame clones and lacks some. The sample holds about 1,500 clones; roughly two thirds are singletons and the top ten take 20% to 30%. The tumor samples were collected prior to definitive surgery or chemotherapy. Sequences were obtained from tumor tissue. The receptor source for this set is a human donor with high-grade serous ovarian cancer.

This chain joins TRBV5-6 and TRBJ1-1; D perhaps matches TRBD1 (5 bases). The CDR3 is 14 residues long. V was trimmed by 3 bases and J by 1 base, leaving 10 bases between them. Germline-derived CDR1 and CDR2 are SGHDT and YYEEEE. CDR3 amino acids: CASSYPQANTEAFF. DNA for the CDR3: TGTGCCAGCAGCTACCCACAGGCGAACACTGAAGCTTTCTTT. The full variable domain, completed using reference TRBV5-6 and TRBJ1-1, is DAGVTQSPTHLIKTRGQQVTLRCSPKSGHDTVSWYQQALGQGPQFIFQYYEEEERQRGNFPDRFSGHQFPNYSSELNVNALLLGDSALYLCASSYPQANTEAFFGQGTRLTVV.

The V gene is TRBV19, the J gene TRBJ2-7; D is possibly TRBD2 (5 bases). From germline, CDR1 is LNHDA and CDR2 SQIVND (reference sequence). With 9 bases removed from V and 7 bases from J, the gap between germline ends came to 13 bases. The CDR3 is 11 residues long. The CDR3 region is CASGVGIEQYF. The CDR3 DNA follows: TGTGCCAGCGGGGTCGGGATAGAGCAGTACTTC.

The chain links TRBV4-2 to TRBJ2-5; 11 bases are a match to TRBD2. CDR1 is LGHNA, CDR2 YNFKEQ, per germline. V dropped 3 bases and J dropped 4; count of bases not matched to a gene: 1. This CDR3 comprises 14 residues. In DNA form, the CDR3 reads TGTGCCAGCAGCCACGGGACTAGCGGAGAGACCCAGTACTTC. Translation: CASSHGTSGETQYF.

V and J are TRBV28 and TRBJ2-2; no reliable D call. The CDR3 has 18 amino acids. CDR1 and CDR2 (germline): MDHEN, SYDVKM. Trimming cost V 3 bases and J 4 bases, with 21 bases left between them. CDR3 residues: CASSFGPIVVGPTGELFF. DNA of the CDR3: TGTGCCAGCAGTTTCGGCCCAATTGTAGTAGGGCCCACCGGGGAGCTGTTTTTT.

With respect to this clone: This same CDR3 is encoded by further DNA sequences in the sample. The CDR3 here is CASSQSPGETEAFF. The DNA for the CDR3 is TGCGCCAGCAGCCAGAGCCCAGGGGAGACTGAAGCTTTCTTT. The rearrangement joins TRBV4-3 to TRBJ1-1; D is possibly TRBD1 (6 bases). This CDR3 has 14 amino acids. V gave up 3 bases and J gave up 5 bases, with 13 bases separating them. The germline gives CDR1 LGHNA, CDR2 YSLEER.

This clone was observed once. The V gene is TRBV9, the J gene TRBJ2-5; D call uncertain. The germline V gene encodes CDR1 SGDLS and CDR2 YYNGEE. The CDR3 sequence is 14 residues long. V was clipped by 5 bases and J by 0 bases, with 11 bases between them. CDR3 nucleotide sequence: TGTGCCAGCAGTTTTCACCCGGACCAAGAGACCCAGTACTTC. It translates to CASSFHPDQETQYF.

The chain uses TRBV4-3 and TRBJ1-1, with 12 bases fitting TRBD1. The germline gives CDR1 LGHNA, CDR2 YSLEER. The length of the CDR3 is 14 residues. V trimming: 3 bases; J trimming: 11 bases; junction bases outside the gene matches: 7. CDR3 DNA: TGCGCCAGCAGCCACGACGGGACAGGGGGCCCGGCTTTCTTT. As protein: CASSHDGTGGPAFF.